A selection of T cell receptor beta chains follows, all from one sample in a study of blood T cells in healthy people across ages. Each CDR3 protein is one row after TCRdb ran MiXCR on the 5' RACE reads. The sample shows 800,000 to 950,000 distinct CDR3 sequences, 48% of them seen only once. Material for sequencing was blood. Source of these receptors: a man aged 30 to 45 in good health. Both conserved end residues are part of each CDR3. A D gene is named only where the DNA matches it firmly.

J gene: TRBJ2-5; V gene: TRBV24-1; D gene: TRBD1; CDR3 length: 14; CDR3 protein: CATERTGFGETQYF
J gene: TRBJ1-6; V gene: TRBV12-3/TRBV12-4; D gene: .; CDR3 length: 13; CDR3 protein: CASSLKSNSPLHF
J gene: TRBJ2-7; V gene: TRBV27; D gene: TRBD1; CDR3 length: 15; CDR3 protein: CASSEQGPSFYEQYF
J gene: TRBJ2-7; V gene: TRBV5-1; D gene: .; CDR3 length: 15; CDR3 protein: CASSYGTLSSYEQYF
J gene: TRBJ2-3; V gene: TRBV24-1; D gene: .; CDR3 length: 16; CDR3 protein: CATSDPSPASTDTQYF
J gene: TRBJ1-2; V gene: TRBV30; D gene: .; CDR3 length: 12; CDR3 protein: CAWQGEIYGYTF
J gene: .; V gene: TRBV6-1; D gene: .; CDR3 length: 12; CDR3 protein: CASKPRSGEQYF
J gene: TRBJ1-5; V gene: TRBV20-1; D gene: TRBD1; CDR3 length: 13; CDR3 protein: CSARATGGQPQHF
J gene: TRBJ2-7; V gene: TRBV12-3/TRBV12-4; D gene: TRBD1; CDR3 length: 15; CDR3 protein: CASNFGQGVSYEQYF
J gene: TRBJ2-2; V gene: TRBV7-3; D gene: TRBD2; CDR3 length: 17; CDR3 protein: CASSPGLAGVNTGELFF
J gene: TRBJ1-4; V gene: TRBV11-1; D gene: TRBD1; CDR3 length: 14; CDR3 protein: CASSVRGLGEKLFF
J gene: TRBJ1-2; V gene: TRBV2; D gene: .; CDR3 length: 12; CDR3 protein: CASKRTGYGYTF
J gene: TRBJ2-1; V gene: TRBV20-1; D gene: TRBD2; CDR3 length: 14; CDR3 protein: CSARKRGGLDEQFF
J gene: TRBJ2-1; V gene: TRBV20-1; D gene: TRBD2; CDR3 length: 14; CDR3 protein: CSAPLLAGYDEQFF
J gene: TRBJ1-4; V gene: TRBV25-1; D gene: .; CDR3 length: 11; CDR3 protein: CASGMDRRLFF
J gene: TRBJ1-1; V gene: TRBV9; D gene: .; CDR3 length: 15; CDR3 protein: CASSVVRGLNTEAFF
J gene: TRBJ1-2; V gene: TRBV20-1; D gene: .; CDR3 length: 15; CDR3 protein: CSAPSSGTSGYGYTF
J gene: TRBJ2-1; V gene: TRBV9; D gene: TRBD2; CDR3 length: 17; CDR3 protein: CASSVGTSDWAYNEQFF
J gene: TRBJ2-7; V gene: TRBV14; D gene: .; CDR3 length: 15; CDR3 protein: CASSPYLRSTYEQYF
J gene: TRBJ2-3; V gene: TRBV12-3/TRBV12-4; D gene: .; CDR3 length: 15; CDR3 protein: CASSLALAHPDTQYF
J gene: TRBJ2-2; V gene: TRBV6-5; D gene: TRBD2; CDR3 length: 15; CDR3 protein: CASSYKRGGNGELFF
J gene: TRBJ2-7; V gene: TRBV27; D gene: .; CDR3 length: 13; CDR3 protein: CASSVEGDNEQYF
J gene: TRBJ2-1; V gene: TRBV12-3/TRBV12-4; D gene: .; CDR3 length: 13; CDR3 protein: CASIARPYNEQFF
J gene: TRBJ2-1; V gene: TRBV28; D gene: .; CDR3 length: 11; CDR3 protein: CLRDKDNEQFF
J gene: TRBJ2-1; V gene: TRBV21-1; D gene: .; CDR3 length: 17; CDR3 protein: CASSKEAGQGSGNEQFF
J gene: TRBJ2-1; V gene: TRBV30; D gene: TRBD2; CDR3 length: 14; CDR3 protein: CAWSLGLARNEQFF
J gene: TRBJ2-1; V gene: TRBV10-3; D gene: TRBD1; CDR3 length: 14; CDR3 protein: CAISESGQGSKQFF
J gene: TRBJ1-2; V gene: TRBV6-1; D gene: .; CDR3 length: 11; CDR3 protein: CASMEDYGYTF
J gene: TRBJ1-2; V gene: TRBV20-1; D gene: .; CDR3 length: 13; CDR3 protein: CSARLETGYGYTF
J gene: TRBJ2-4; V gene: TRBV4-2; D gene: .; CDR3 length: 17; CDR3 protein: CASSQEGLTPAQNIQYF
J gene: TRBJ2-3; V gene: TRBV28; D gene: .; CDR3 length: 14; CDR3 protein: CASSFPGTGGTQYF
J gene: TRBJ2-7; V gene: TRBV6-1; D gene: .; CDR3 length: 19; CDR3 protein: CASGNFMETGSPSSYEQYF
J gene: TRBJ1-1; V gene: TRBV5-6; D gene: .; CDR3 length: 12; CDR3 protein: CASSLVGTWAFF
J gene: TRBJ2-3; V gene: TRBV7-4; D gene: .; CDR3 length: 16; CDR3 protein: CASSPRGSSSTDTQYF
J gene: TRBJ2-3; V gene: TRBV29-1; D gene: .; CDR3 length: 13; CDR3 protein: CSVVTSSTDTQYF
J gene: TRBJ2-2; V gene: TRBV9; D gene: .; CDR3 length: 16; CDR3 protein: CASSHSRGVNTGELFF
J gene: TRBJ2-3; V gene: TRBV7-9; D gene: .; CDR3 length: 15; CDR3 protein: CASSPGVASTDMQYF
J gene: TRBJ2-7; V gene: TRBV28; D gene: .; CDR3 length: 13; CDR3 protein: CASSAGLVSEQYF
J gene: TRBJ2-1; V gene: TRBV29-1; D gene: .; CDR3 length: 13; CDR3 protein: CSVEPGTYNEQFF
J gene: TRBJ2-4; V gene: TRBV12-3/TRBV12-4; D gene: .; CDR3 length: 14; CDR3 protein: CASSLGTNRNIQYF
J gene: TRBJ2-7; V gene: TRBV2; D gene: TRBD1; CDR3 length: 15; CDR3 protein: CASSPEGTGYKEQYF
J gene: TRBJ2-3; V gene: TRBV12-3/TRBV12-4; D gene: .; CDR3 length: 15; CDR3 protein: CASSRGQREQDTQYF
J gene: TRBJ1-1; V gene: TRBV6-6; D gene: .; CDR3 length: 14; CDR3 protein: CASRGGGMNTEAFF
J gene: TRBJ2-1; V gene: TRBV24-1; D gene: TRBD2; CDR3 length: 14; CDR3 protein: CATRTSGGGYEQFF
J gene: .; V gene: TRBV18; D gene: .; CDR3 length: 14; CDR3 protein: CTSSPGRQQETQYF
J gene: TRBJ2-1; V gene: TRBV7-2; D gene: .; CDR3 length: 15; CDR3 protein: CASSLDRARGDEQFF
J gene: TRBJ2-3; V gene: TRBV6-1; D gene: .; CDR3 length: 14; CDR3 protein: CASMLVKGTDTQYF
J gene: TRBJ2-4; V gene: TRBV28; D gene: .; CDR3 length: 15; CDR3 protein: CASSPAGQTGNIQYF
J gene: TRBJ2-7; V gene: TRBV28; D gene: .; CDR3 length: 15; CDR3 protein: CASSLRRQPTYEQYF
J gene: TRBJ2-7; V gene: TRBV3-1; D gene: TRBD1; CDR3 length: 16; CDR3 protein: CASSQETGTGRIEQYF
J gene: TRBJ2-3; V gene: TRBV20-1; D gene: TRBD1; CDR3 length: 16; CDR3 protein: CSARDPGQGVTDTQYF
J gene: TRBJ2-1; V gene: TRBV20-1; D gene: .; CDR3 length: 12; CDR3 protein: CSVRGLDNEQFF
J gene: TRBJ2-3; V gene: TRBV20-1; D gene: .; CDR3 length: 14; CDR3 protein: CSAGGGLSTDTQYF
J gene: TRBJ2-6; V gene: TRBV6-5; D gene: .; CDR3 length: 15; CDR3 protein: CASSSTFSGANVLTF
J gene: TRBJ2-3; V gene: TRBV30; D gene: TRBD2; CDR3 length: 14; CDR3 protein: CAGGTSGITDTQYF
J gene: TRBJ1-2; V gene: TRBV2; D gene: TRBD1; CDR3 length: 14; CDR3 protein: CASRTGQGGYGYTF
J gene: TRBJ2-3; V gene: TRBV5-4; D gene: .; CDR3 length: 13; CDR3 protein: CASSLKGGDTQYF
J gene: TRBJ2-5; V gene: TRBV25-1; D gene: TRBD1; CDR3 length: 14; CDR3 protein: CASSEDRGPETQYF
J gene: TRBJ2-1; V gene: TRBV7-9; D gene: .; CDR3 length: 18; CDR3 protein: CASSLEGRKLTGNNEQFF
J gene: TRBJ2-4; V gene: TRBV3-1; D gene: .; CDR3 length: 13; CDR3 protein: CASSDRSSDIQYF